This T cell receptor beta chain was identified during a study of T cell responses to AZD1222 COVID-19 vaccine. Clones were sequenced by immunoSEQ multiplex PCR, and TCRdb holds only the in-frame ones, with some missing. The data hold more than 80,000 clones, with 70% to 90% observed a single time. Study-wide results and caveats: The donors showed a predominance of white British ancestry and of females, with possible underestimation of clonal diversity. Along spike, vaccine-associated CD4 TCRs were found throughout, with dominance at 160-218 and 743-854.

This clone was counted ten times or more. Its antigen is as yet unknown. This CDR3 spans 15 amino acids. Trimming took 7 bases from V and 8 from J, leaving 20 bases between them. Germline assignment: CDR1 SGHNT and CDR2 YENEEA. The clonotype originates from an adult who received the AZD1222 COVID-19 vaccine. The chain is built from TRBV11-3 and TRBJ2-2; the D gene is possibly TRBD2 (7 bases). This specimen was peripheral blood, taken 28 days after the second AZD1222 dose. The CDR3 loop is CASTPGGGTSGELFF. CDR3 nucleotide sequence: TGTGCCAGCACCCCTGGCGGGGGCACTTCTGGGGAGCTGTTTTTT.